Shown below are 23 T cell receptor beta chains from a single sample sequenced in a study of vaccination effects on CD4 cells after COVID-19. Only in-frame clones appear in the TCRdb table, and some are missing; sequencing was by immunoSEQ multiplex PCR. Of tens of thousands of clones in the sample, 68% were seen once. Once cultured for 10 to 11 days, the cells underwent separation to obtain CD4+ T cells. Their cognate antigens are unknown. The material sequenced was CD4+ T cells from PBMCs cultured without peptide, taken before COVID-19 vaccination. All receptors come from a human donor who received a COVID-19 vaccine.

V is TRBV2 and J is TRBJ2-3, with no clear D. Germline V lookup: CDR1 SNHLY, CDR2 FYNNEI. This CDR3 is built from 14 residues. Trimming removed 3 bases from V and 2 bases from J, with 9 bases in between. The CDR3 loop reads CASSEAHYTDTQYF. The CDR3 DNA follows: TGTGCCAGCAGTGAGGCTCATTACACAGATACGCAGTATTTT.

The chain recombines TRBV19 with TRBJ2-6; TRBD1 matches 7 bases. The CDR3 extends over 17 amino acids. Looked up from germline, CDR1 is LNHDA and CDR2 is SQIVND (reference sequence). Trimming removed 7 bases from V and 0 bases from J; junction bases left unmatched: 9. The CDR3 region is CASMVGTENSGANVLTF. The CDR3 nucleotides read TGTGCCAGTATGGTGGGGACAGAAAACTCTGGGGCCAACGTCCTGACTTTC.

This clone was seen a handful of times. The chain combines TRBV11-2 with TRBJ1-1, with D uncertain. CDR3 length: 14 residues. The germline V gene encodes CDR1 SGHAT and CDR2 FQNNGV. V was clipped by 4 bases and J by 5 bases, with 14 bases between them. As DNA, the CDR3 is TGTGCCAGCAGCTCCGGCAGCCGAGGGACTGAAGCTTTCTTT. Translation: CASSSGSRGTEAFF.

The J gene is TRBJ2-1, the V gene TRBV5-1, with D tentatively TRBD1 (6 bases). The CDR3 spans 14 residues. The V and J ends lost 6 bases and 7 bases respectively, with 17 bases between them. Germline-derived CDR1 and CDR2 are SGHRS and YFSETQ. The DNA for the CDR3 is TGCGCCAGCACCGCCGGACAGAATGTAAATGAGCAGTTCTTC. Protein: CASTAGQNVNEQFF. The full variable domain, in which reference TRBV5-1 and TRBJ2-1 provide the parts outside the CDR3, is KAGVTQTPRYLIKTRGQQVTLSCSPISGHRSVSWYQQTPGQGLQFLFEYFSETQRNKGNFPGRFSGRQFSNSRSEMNVSTLELGDSALYLCASTAGQNVNEQFFGPGTRLTVL.

This clone came up a few times. This sequence joins TRBV25-1 and TRBJ2-3; 7 bases align to TRBD1. With V trimmed by 11 bases and J by 3 bases, 14 bases remained unmatched. Germline CDR1 MGHDK, CDR2 SYGVNS. The CDR3 length is 15 residues. Here the CDR3 reads CAAQRSPGGTDTQYF. CDR3 DNA: TGTGCCGCTCAGAGAAGTCCAGGGGGTACAGATACGCAGTATTTT.

The chain uses TRBV6-5 and TRBJ1-6; D not resolved. The germline V gene encodes CDR1 MNHEY and CDR2 SVGAGI. The ends were cut back, 2 bases at V and 4 bases at J, with 6 bases in the middle. The CDR3 length is 14 residues. The CDR3, as DNA: TGTGCCAGCAGTTACCAGGATTATAATTCACCCCTCCACTTT. This translates into CASSYQDYNSPLHF.

The chain is built from TRBV24-1 and TRBJ2-3; 11 positions agree with TRBD2. CDR3 length equals 17 residues. With V trimmed by 3 bases and J by 3 bases, 7 bases remained unmatched. From germline, CDR1 is KGHDR and CDR2 SFDVKD. The CDR3, as DNA: TGTGCCACCAGTGATCACCGACTAGCGGGGTATACAGATACGCAGTATTTT. Its translation: CATSDHRLAGYTDTQYF.

V and J are TRBV9 and TRBJ2-7, with 7 positions matching TRBD1. Losses at the gene ends were 3 bases for V and 11 bases for J; bases not matched to a gene: 17. Per germline, CDR1 SGDLS and CDR2 YYNGEE. CDR3 length: 15 residues. CDR3 in DNA: TGTGCCAGCAGCGAGGCAACAGGGGCCTATCAGGTGAAGTACTTC. The encoded protein is CASSEATGAYQVKYF.

V and J are TRBV5-1 and TRBJ1-2, with D perhaps TRBD1 (5 bases). Germline CDR1 and CDR2: SGHRS and YFSETQ. Trimming cost V 0 bases and J 8 bases, with 11 bases left between them. This CDR3 is built from 13 residues. This CDR3 reads CASSLGAGAGYTF. In nucleotides, the CDR3 is TGCGCCAGCAGCTTGGGAGCCGGGGCGGGCTACACCTTC.

This clone was counted once. V usage is TRBV7-9 and J usage is TRBJ1-2, with 8 nucleotides matching TRBD1. Germline V CDR1 and CDR2: SEHNR, FQNEAQ (reference sequence). The CDR3 totals 14 residues. V was pared by 4 bases and J by 4 bases, with 5 bases of the junction left unmatched. The CDR3 DNA follows: TGTGCCAGCAGCTCTCAGGGGGCGTCCTATGGCTACACCTTC. Translating it yields CASSSQGASYGYTF.

The chain combines TRBV5-6 with TRBJ2-7; TRBD1 might be the D (7 bases). V lost 3 bases to trimming and J lost 6 bases, with 19 bases between them. The length of the CDR3 is 15 residues. Germline V gene lookup returns CDR1 SGHDT and CDR2 YYEEEE. The CDR3 DNA follows: TGTGCCAGCAGCTGGGGGGACAGCCAAGGAGGCGAGCAGTACTTC. Protein: CASSWGDSQGGEQYF.

The chain is built from TRBV18 and TRBJ2-1, with TRBD2 identical over 13 bases. The CDR3 length is 20 residues. Germline V gene lookup returns CDR1 KGHSH and CDR2 LQKENI. V was pared by 0 bases and J by 8 bases, with 16 bases of the junction left unmatched. CDR3 sequence (DNA): TGTGCCAGCTCACCACCTTACCTCCAAGAGGGACTAGCGGGATACTATGAGCAGTTCTTC. Residues: CASSPPYLQEGLAGYYEQFF.

This clone appeared a few times. The chain recombines TRBV19 with TRBJ1-1; D is undetermined. Trimming took 2 bases from V and 0 from J, leaving 4 bases between them. The length of the CDR3 is 13 residues. The V gene's germline CDR1 is LNHDA and CDR2 SQIVND (reference sequence). CDR3 residues: CASSIYMNTEAFF. For the CDR3, the DNA is TGTGCCAGTAGTATATACATGAACACTGAAGCTTTCTTT.

The chain employs TRBV25-1 and TRBJ1-2; no definite D call. The CDR3 is 12 amino acids. Looked up from germline, CDR1 is MGHDK and CDR2 is SYGVNS. V was clipped by 3 bases and J by 2 bases, with 4 bases between them. CDR3 coding DNA: TGTGCCAGCAGTGACTCGAACTATGGCTACACCTTC. Its translation: CASSDSNYGYTF.

This clone was detected a few times. J is TRBJ2-3 and V is TRBV20-1; D is unresolved. The germline CDR1 and CDR2 sequences are DFQATT and SNEGSKA (reference sequence). V shed 4 bases and J shed 4 bases, with 6 bases lying between them. The CDR3 sequence is 11 residues long. The CDR3, as DNA: TGCAGTGCTACACGTGCAGATACGCAGTATTTT. Translating gives CSATRADTQYF.

This clone has more than one count but fewer than ten. The chain uses TRBV7-2 and TRBJ1-2, with D possibly matching TRBD1 (6 bases). This CDR3 has 13 residues. Germline V gives CDR1 SGHTA, CDR2 FQGNSA. Trimming took 1 base from V and 7 from J, leaving 10 bases between them. The CDR3 bases are TGTGCCAGCAGCTTAGACAGGGTATCTGGCTACACCTTC. This sequence encodes CASSLDRVSGYTF.

This sequence joins TRBV6-5 and TRBJ1-2; D is unresolved. CDR1 MNHEY and CDR2 SVGAGI come from the germline V gene. This CDR3 is built from 15 residues. V was cut by 6 bases and J by 6 bases, with 20 bases left in between. CDR3 in amino acids: CASSTPQDVSDGYTF. The DNA for the CDR3 is TGTGCCAGCAGCACCCCCCAGGACGTCTCAGATGGCTACACCTTC.

The chain carries TRBV7-9 and TRBJ1-2; D ambiguous. Germline V gene sequence: CDR1 SEHNR, CDR2 FQNEAQ (reference sequence). CDR3 length: 14 amino acids. V was clipped by 5 bases and J by 1 base, with 11 bases between them. The CDR3 protein is CASSASLLNYGYTF. The CDR3, as DNA: TGTGCCAGCAGCGCTAGCCTACTTAACTATGGCTACACCTTC.

The CDR3 spells CSASLTESGTDTQYF. CDR3 bases: TGCAGTGCTAGTCTTACCGAATCCGGCACAGATACGCAGTATTTT. The chain uses TRBV20-1 and TRBJ2-3, with D uncertain. This CDR3 has 15 amino acids. Trimming shortened V by 3 bases and J by 1 base, and 14 bases separated the two germline ends. CDR1 is DFQATT, CDR2 SNEGSKA, per germline (reference sequence).

The CDR3 loop reads CASSQLAGVNIQYF. The CDR3 region has the DNA TGTGCCAGCAGCCAACTAGCGGGAGTTAACATTCAGTACTTC. The chain joins TRBV14 to TRBJ2-4; 10 bases map to TRBD2. J lost 7 bases, V lost 2 bases, and 2 bases had no gene match. CDR1 and CDR2 (germline): SGHDN, FVKESK. CDR3 length: 14 residues.

Only one count was recorded for this clone. This chain links TRBV7-9 with TRBJ1-5; D might be TRBD1 (5 bases). The V end lost 5 bases, the J end lost 0 bases, and 14 bases lay between the germline ends. The CDR3 is 16 amino acids. CDR1 is SEHNR and CDR2 is FQNEAQ in the germline V gene (reference sequence). CDR3 sequence: CASSRRDADSNQPQHF. In DNA, the CDR3 is TGTGCCAGCAGCCGCCGGGACGCCGATAGCAATCAGCCCCAGCATTTT.

The J gene is TRBJ2-1, the V gene TRBV5-4, with no clear D. The V gene lost 4 bases and the J gene lost 9 bases, with 11 bases spanning the gap. Germline lookup yields CDR1 SGHNT and CDR2 YYREEE (reference sequence). CDR3 length equals 12 residues. CDR3 region: CASSRNLGEQFF. CDR3 bases: TGTGCCAGCAGCCGCAACCTAGGTGAGCAGTTCTTC.

The chain is built from TRBV6-5 and TRBJ2-1; 7 bases line up with TRBD2. This CDR3 comprises 15 residues. The ends lost 3 bases at V and 6 bases at J; junction bases unmatched: 8. Per germline, CDR1 MNHEY and CDR2 SVGAGI. CDR3: CASSYESSGLNEQFF. CDR3 bases: TGTGCCAGCAGTTATGAGTCTAGCGGACTCAATGAGCAGTTCTTC.